This TCR beta chain was retrieved from a study of molecular identifiers for immune sequencing clone quantification. TCRdb passed the PCR reads through MiXCR, listing each CDR3 protein once. The sample yields some 590,000 distinct CDR3 sequences, about 25% seen once. Source material: naive CD8+ T cells from blood, with Jurkat cell RNA spiked in. Subset indicated: FACS-sorted CD8+CD4-CCR7+CD45RA+ naive T cells. The clonotype originates from a human donor in good health. Some libraries in this study had Jurkat cell RNA spiked in.

CDR3 region: CASSEQGKATYEQYF. Here the CDR3 DNA reads TGTGCCAGCAGCGAACAGGGTAAGGCAACCTACGAGCAGTACTTC. This rearrangement joins TRBV9 to TRBJ2-7; D is possibly TRBD1 (6 bases). The CDR3 loop spans 15 amino acids. In germline, CDR1 is SGDLS, CDR2 YYNGEE. V was pared by 3 bases and J by 2 bases, with 15 bases between. Based on the CDR3 plus reference TRBV9 and TRBJ2-7, the full variable domain is DSGVTQTPKHLITATGQRVTLRCSPRSGDLSVYWYQQSLDQGLQFLIQYYNGEERAKGNILERFSAQQFPDLHSELNLSSLELGDSALYFCASSEQGKATYEQYFGPGTRLTVT.